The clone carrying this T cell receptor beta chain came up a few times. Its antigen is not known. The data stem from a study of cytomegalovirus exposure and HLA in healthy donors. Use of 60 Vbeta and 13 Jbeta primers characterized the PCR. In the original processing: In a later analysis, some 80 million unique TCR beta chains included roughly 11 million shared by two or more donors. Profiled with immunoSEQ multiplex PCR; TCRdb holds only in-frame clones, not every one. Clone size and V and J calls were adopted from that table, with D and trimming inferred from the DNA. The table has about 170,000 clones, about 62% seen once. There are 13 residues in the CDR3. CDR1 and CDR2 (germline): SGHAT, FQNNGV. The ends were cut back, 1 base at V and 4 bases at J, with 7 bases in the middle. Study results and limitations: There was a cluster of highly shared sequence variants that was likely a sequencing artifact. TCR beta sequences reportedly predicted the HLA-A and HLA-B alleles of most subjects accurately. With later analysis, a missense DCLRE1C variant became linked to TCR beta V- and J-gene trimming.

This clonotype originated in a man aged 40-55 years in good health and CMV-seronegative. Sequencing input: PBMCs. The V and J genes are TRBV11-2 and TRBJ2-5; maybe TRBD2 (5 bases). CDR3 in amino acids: CASSLGSAETQYF. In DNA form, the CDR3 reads TGTGCCAGCAGCTTAGGTAGCGCAGAGACCCAGTACTTC.